This T cell receptor (beta chain) was observed in a study of cytomegalovirus exposure and HLA in healthy donors. Whole-study context: Sequencing of 150 million to 200 million T cells in an earlier analysis found around 120 million unique TCR beta sequences.

Study findings and constraints: Prediction of most subjects' HLA-A and HLA-B alleles by TCR beta sequences was reportedly accurate.

Worth noting for this clone: Antigen: not known.

The CDR3 sequence is 15 residues long. V was cut by 6 bases and J by 6 bases, with 17 bases left in between. Germline V gene data show CDR1 as KGHSH and CDR2 as LQKENI. The study ran its PCR with 60 Vbeta and 13 Jbeta primers. The data were produced by immunoSEQ multiplex PCR, yet TCRdb's version contains in-frame clones alone and is incomplete. The table includes about 230,000 clones, around 80% detected once. The sequence was collected from an older woman in good health and CMV-seropositive. V usage is TRBV18 and J usage is TRBJ2-2; maybe TRBD1 (6 bases). Sequencing was done on a sample of PBMCs. The CDR3 here is CASSETGSSSGELFF. The CDR3 DNA sequence: TGTGCCAGCTCTGAAACAGGGAGTTCTTCCGGGGAGCTGTTTTTT.